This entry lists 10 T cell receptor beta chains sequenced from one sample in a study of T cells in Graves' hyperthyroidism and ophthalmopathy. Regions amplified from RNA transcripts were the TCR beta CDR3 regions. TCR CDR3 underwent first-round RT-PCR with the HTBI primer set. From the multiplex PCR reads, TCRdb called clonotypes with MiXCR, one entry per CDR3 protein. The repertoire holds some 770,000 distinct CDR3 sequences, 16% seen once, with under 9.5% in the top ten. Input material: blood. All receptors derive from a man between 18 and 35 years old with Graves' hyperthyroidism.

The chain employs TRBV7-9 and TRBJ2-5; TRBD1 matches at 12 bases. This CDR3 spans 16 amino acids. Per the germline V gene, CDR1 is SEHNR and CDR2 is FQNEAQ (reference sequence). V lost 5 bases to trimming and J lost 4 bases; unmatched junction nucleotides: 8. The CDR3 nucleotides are TGTGCCAGCAGCCAAATCGGGACAGGGGGCCGAGAGACCCAGTACTTC. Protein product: CASSQIGTGGRETQYF.

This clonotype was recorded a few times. The CDR3, as DNA: TGTGCCAGCTCACCACACTCCTATAATTCACCCCTCCACTTT. Its protein is CASSPHSYNSPLHF. The V call is TRBV18, the J call TRBJ1-6; D remains unclear. The CDR3 has 14 residues. Germline-derived CDR1 and CDR2 are KGHSH and LQKENI. V lost 1 base to trimming and J lost 0 bases, with 1 base between them.

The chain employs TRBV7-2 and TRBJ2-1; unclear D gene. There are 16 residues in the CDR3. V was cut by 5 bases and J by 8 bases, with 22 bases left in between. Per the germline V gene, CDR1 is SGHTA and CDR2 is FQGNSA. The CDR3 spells CASSQRLGRAIDEQFF. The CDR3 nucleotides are TGTGCCAGCAGCCAAAGATTGGGAAGAGCAATTGATGAGCAGTTCTTC. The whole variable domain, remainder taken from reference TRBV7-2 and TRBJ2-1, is GAGVSQSPSNKVTEKGKDVELRCDPISGHTALYWYRQSLGQGLEFLIYFQGNSAPDKSGLPSDRFSAERTGGSVSTLTIQRTQQEDSAVYLCASSQRLGRAIDEQFFGPGTRLTVL.

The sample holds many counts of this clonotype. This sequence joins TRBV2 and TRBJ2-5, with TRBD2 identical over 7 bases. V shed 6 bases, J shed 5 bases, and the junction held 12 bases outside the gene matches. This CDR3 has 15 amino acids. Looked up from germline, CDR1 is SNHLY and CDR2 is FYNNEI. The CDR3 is CASSALTGGQETQYF. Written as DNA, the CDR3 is TGTGCCAGCAGCGCCTTGACGGGAGGTCAGGAGACCCAGTACTTC.

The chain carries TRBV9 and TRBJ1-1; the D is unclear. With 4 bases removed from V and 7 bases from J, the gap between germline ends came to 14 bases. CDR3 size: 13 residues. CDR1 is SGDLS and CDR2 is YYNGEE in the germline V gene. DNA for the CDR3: TGTGCCAGCAGCCCCACCCGTGGCGGTGAAGCTTTCTTT. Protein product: CASSPTRGGEAFF.

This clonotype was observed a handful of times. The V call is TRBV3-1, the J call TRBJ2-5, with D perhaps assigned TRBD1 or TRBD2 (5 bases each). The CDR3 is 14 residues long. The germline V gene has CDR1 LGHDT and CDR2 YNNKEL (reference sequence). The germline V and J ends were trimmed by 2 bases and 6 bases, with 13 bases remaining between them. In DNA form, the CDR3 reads TGTGCCAGCAGCCAACTCCGGGACGAGAAGACCCAGTACTTC. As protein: CASSQLRDEKTQYF.

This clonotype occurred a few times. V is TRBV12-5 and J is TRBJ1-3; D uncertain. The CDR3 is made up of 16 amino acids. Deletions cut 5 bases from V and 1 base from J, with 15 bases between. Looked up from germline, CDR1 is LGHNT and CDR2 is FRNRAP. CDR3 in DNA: TGTGCTAGTGGTCCACTATCGAAGTTATCTGGAAACACCATATATTTT. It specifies CASGPLSKLSGNTIYF. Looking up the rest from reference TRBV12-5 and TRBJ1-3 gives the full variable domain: DARVTQTPRHKVTEMGQEVTMRCQPILGHNTVFWYRQTMMQGLELLAYFRNRAPLDDSGMPKDRFSAEMPDATLATLKIQPSEPRDSAVYFCASGPLSKLSGNTIYFGEGSWLTVV.

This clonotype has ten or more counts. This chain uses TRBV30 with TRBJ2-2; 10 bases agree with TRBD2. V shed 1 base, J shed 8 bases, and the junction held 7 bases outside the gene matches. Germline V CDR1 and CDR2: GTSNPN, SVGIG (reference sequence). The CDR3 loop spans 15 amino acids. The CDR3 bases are TGTGCCTGGAGTGCTAGCGGGAGTAGTTGGGGGGAGCTGTTTTTT. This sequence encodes CAWSASGSSWGELFF.

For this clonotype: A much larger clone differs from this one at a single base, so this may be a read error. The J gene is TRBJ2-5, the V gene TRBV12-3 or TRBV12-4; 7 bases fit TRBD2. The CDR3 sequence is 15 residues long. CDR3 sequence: CVSSSVAGPQETQYF. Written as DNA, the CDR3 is TGTGTCAGCAGTTCAGTAGCGGGCCCGCAAGAGACCCAGTACTTC.

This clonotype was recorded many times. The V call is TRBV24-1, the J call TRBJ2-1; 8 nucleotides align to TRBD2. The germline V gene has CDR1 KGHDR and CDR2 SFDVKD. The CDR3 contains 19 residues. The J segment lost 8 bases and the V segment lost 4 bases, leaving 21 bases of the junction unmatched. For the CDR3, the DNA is TGTGCCACCAGTGACCTAGGGGTAGCGGGAAAGGGGGGTTCGCATGAGCAGTTCTTC. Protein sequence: CATSDLGVAGKGGSHEQFF.